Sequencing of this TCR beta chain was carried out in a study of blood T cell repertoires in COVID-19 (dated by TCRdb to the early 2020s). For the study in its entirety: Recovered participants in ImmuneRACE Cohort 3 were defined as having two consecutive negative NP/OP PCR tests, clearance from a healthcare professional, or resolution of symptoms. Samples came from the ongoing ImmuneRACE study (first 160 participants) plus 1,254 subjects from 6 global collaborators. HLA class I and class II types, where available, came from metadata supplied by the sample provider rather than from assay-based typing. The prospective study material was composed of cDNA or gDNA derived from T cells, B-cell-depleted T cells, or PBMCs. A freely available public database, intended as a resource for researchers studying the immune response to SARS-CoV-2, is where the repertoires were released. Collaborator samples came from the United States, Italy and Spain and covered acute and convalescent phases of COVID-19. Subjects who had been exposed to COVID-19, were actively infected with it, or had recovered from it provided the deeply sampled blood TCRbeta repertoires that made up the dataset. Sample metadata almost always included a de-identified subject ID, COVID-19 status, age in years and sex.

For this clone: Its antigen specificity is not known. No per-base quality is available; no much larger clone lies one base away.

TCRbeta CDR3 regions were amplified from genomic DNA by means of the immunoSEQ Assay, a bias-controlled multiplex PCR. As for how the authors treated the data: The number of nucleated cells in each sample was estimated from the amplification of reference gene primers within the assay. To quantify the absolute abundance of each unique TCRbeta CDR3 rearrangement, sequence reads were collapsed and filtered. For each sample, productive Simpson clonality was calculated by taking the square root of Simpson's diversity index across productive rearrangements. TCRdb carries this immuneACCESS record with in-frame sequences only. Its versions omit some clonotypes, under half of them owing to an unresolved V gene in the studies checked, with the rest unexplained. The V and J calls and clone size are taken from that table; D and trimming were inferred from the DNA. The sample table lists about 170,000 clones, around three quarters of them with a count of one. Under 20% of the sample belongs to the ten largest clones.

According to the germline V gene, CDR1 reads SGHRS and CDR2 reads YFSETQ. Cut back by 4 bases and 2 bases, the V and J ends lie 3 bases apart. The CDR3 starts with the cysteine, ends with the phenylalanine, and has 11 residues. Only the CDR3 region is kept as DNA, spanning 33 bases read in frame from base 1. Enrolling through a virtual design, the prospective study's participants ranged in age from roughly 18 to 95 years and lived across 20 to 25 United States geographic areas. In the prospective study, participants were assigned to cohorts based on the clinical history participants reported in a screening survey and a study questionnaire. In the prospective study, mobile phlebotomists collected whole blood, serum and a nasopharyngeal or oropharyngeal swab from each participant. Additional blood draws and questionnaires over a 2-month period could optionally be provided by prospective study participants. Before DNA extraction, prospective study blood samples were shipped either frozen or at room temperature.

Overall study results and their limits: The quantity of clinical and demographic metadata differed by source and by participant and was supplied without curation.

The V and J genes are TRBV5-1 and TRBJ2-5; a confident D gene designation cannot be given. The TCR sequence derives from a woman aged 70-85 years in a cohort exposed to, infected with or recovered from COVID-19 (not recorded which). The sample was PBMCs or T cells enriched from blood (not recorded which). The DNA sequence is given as TGCGCCAGCAGCATACAAGAGACCCAGTACTTC. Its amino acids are CASSIQETQYF. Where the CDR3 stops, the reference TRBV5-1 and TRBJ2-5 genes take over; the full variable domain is KAGVTQTPRYLIKTRGQQVTLSCSPISGHRSVSWYQQTPGQGLQFLFEYFSETQRNKGNFPGRFSGRQFSNSRSEMNVSTLELGDSALYLCASSIQETQYFGPGTRLLVL.